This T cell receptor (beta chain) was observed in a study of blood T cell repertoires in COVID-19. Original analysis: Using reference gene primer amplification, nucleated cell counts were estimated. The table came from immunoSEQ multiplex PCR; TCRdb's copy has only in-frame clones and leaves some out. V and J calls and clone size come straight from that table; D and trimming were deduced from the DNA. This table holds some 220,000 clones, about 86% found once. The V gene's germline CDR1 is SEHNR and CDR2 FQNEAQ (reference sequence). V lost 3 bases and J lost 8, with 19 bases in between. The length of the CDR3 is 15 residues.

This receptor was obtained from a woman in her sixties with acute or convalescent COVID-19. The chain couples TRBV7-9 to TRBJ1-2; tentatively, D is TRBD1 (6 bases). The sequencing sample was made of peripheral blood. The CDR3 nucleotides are TGTGCCAGCAGCTTTATTGTGGACAGCCCTCTGGGCTACACCTTC. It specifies CASSFIVDSPLGYTF.